This passage covers 17 T cell receptor beta chains from one sample sequenced in a study of CD8 T cells in ankylosing spondylitis (dated by TCRdb to about 2017). The library came from 5' RACE. The reads were generated on an Illumina HiSeq 2500. TCRdb redid the processing of the public reads, applying fastp at Q25 and MiXCR, and retained in-frame beta chains. Entries are consolidated by CDR3 protein sequence, retaining the most common genes and DNA. A total of fewer than 250,000 distinct CDR3 sequences appear in this sample, 8% to 11% of them only once. The ten top clones hold 2.5% to 3% of the sample. The sample taken for sequencing was blood, either unsorted or a sorted T cell fraction (not recorded which). The receptors were gathered from a male donor with ankylosing spondylitis or in good health (not recorded which).

The chain recombines TRBV20-1 with TRBJ2-1; D gene uncertain. The CDR3 covers 13 residues. Germline loops: CDR1 DFQATT, CDR2 SNEGSKA (reference sequence). The V gene lost 3 bases and the J gene lost 0 bases, with 6 bases spanning the gap. The CDR3, as DNA: TGCAGTGCTAGCATCAGCTCCTACAATGAGCAGTTCTTC. Its translation is CSASISSYNEQFF.

This clonotype came up many times. This chain links TRBV7-9 with TRBJ2-3; 12 nucleotides match TRBD2. In germline, CDR1 is SEHNR, CDR2 FQNEAQ (reference sequence). Unmatched junction bases numbered 7, after V lost 2 bases and J lost 4 bases. CDR3 length equals 17 residues. CDR3 nucleotides: TGTGCCAGCAGCTTAAGGTGGCTAGCGGGGGGGCCAGATACGCAGTATTTT. Protein: CASSLRWLAGGPDTQYF.

Many counts were recorded for this clonotype. This chain links TRBV5-1 with TRBJ2-1; the match to TRBD1 covers 8 bases. V lost 2 bases and J lost 6; bases outside the gene matches: 7. CDR1 SGHRS and CDR2 YFSETQ come from the germline V gene. The CDR3 has 15 amino acids. The CDR3 DNA sequence: TGCGCCAGCAGCTTAGGGACAGGTCTTTCCAATGAGCAGTTCTTC. It encodes CASSLGTGLSNEQFF.

This clonotype was seen at least ten times. The chain joins TRBV5-1 to TRBJ2-7; 7 bases are a match to TRBD2. The J segment lost 0 bases and the V segment lost 6 bases, leaving 6 bases of the junction unmatched. This CDR3 has 14 residues. From germline, CDR1 is SGHRS and CDR2 YFSETQ. Written as DNA, the CDR3 is TGCGCCAGCACTCCGGGGGGTTACTCCTACGAGCAGTACTTC. The encoded protein is CASTPGGYSYEQYF.

This clonotype was observed at least ten times. V usage is TRBV4-1 and J usage is TRBJ1-1; a possible D gene is TRBD1 (5 bases). The CDR3 totals 14 residues. Trimming removed 0 bases at V and 5 bases at J, with 10 bases between. CDR1 and CDR2 from the germline V gene are MGHRA and YSYEKL. The CDR3 DNA reads TGCGCCAGCAGCCAAGAGACGGGGCGGACTGAAGCTTTCTTT. Translated: CASSQETGRTEAFF.

This clonotype has more than one count but fewer than ten. The CDR3 here is CASRLGQSTEAFF. The DNA for the CDR3 is TGTGCCAGCAGGCTCGGACAGAGCACTGAAGCTTTCTTT. The chain is built from TRBV12-3 or TRBV12-4 and TRBJ1-1; D perhaps matches TRBD1 (6 bases). V dropped 6 bases and J dropped 4 bases, with 12 bases sitting between them. The CDR3 covers 13 residues.

On this clonotype: A much larger clone differs from this one at a single base, so this may be a read error. V usage is TRBV6-1 and J usage is TRBJ1-2, with D tentatively TRBD1 (6 bases). From germline, CDR1 is MNHNS and CDR2 SASEGT. The CDR3 extends over 12 amino acids. Trimming stripped 5 bases from V and 10 bases from J, with 14 bases between. The CDR3 reads CASSRTADDYTF. The CDR3 DNA reads as TGTGCCAGCAGTAGGACAGCGGATGACTACACCTTC.

In this sample, this clonotype turned up a few times. The chain couples TRBV3-1 to TRBJ2-4; D is uncertain. This CDR3 contains 11 residues. CDR1 and CDR2 from the germline V gene are LGHDT and YNNKEL (reference sequence). V shed 1 base and J shed 9 bases, with 4 bases lying between them. Here the CDR3 DNA reads TGTGCCAGCAGCCAAGTCAGCATTCAGTACTTC. It translates to CASSQVSIQYF.

This clonotype was seen ten or more times. The chain couples TRBV15 to TRBJ2-2, with D uncertain. Trimming took off 1 base at V and 6 bases at J, with 9 bases between the two ends. Germline CDR1 LNHNV, CDR2 YYDKDF (reference sequence). CDR3 length: 14 amino acids. Here the CDR3 reads CATSRAYLAGELFF. The CDR3 bases are TGTGCCACCAGCAGAGCCTATCTGGCCGGGGAGCTGTTTTTT.

This clonotype was recorded at least ten times. The V gene is TRBV9, the J gene TRBJ2-7; 7 bases align to TRBD2. J lost 7 bases, V lost 3 bases, and 13 bases had no gene match. CDR1 SGDLS and CDR2 YYNGEE come from the germline V gene. The CDR3 has 15 residues. CDR3 nucleotide sequence: TGTGCCAGCAGCGGAGCGGGGAGGGTGTGGGGAGAGCAGTACTTC. Its translation: CASSGAGRVWGEQYF.

The chain carries TRBV2 and TRBJ2-7, with 8 nucleotides matching TRBD2. The CDR3 runs to 12 residues. The germline CDR1 and CDR2 sequences are SNHLY and FYNNEI. V was clipped by 6 bases and J by 6 bases; unmatched bases: 4. The CDR3 loop reads CASRGLDREQYF. CDR3 in DNA: TGTGCCAGCAGGGGACTAGATCGCGAGCAGTACTTC. Full variable domain (remainder filled in from reference TRBV2 and TRBJ2-7): EPEVTQTPSHQVTQMGQEVILRCVPISNHLYFYWYRQILGQKVEFLVSFYNNEISEKSEIFDDQFSVERPDGSNFTLKIRSTKLEDSAMYFCASRGLDREQYFGPGTRLTVT.

This clonotype was found many times. The chain links TRBV3-1 to TRBJ2-3, with 12 positions matching TRBD2. This CDR3 spans 17 amino acids. The germline CDR1 and CDR2 sequences are LGHDT and YNNKEL (reference sequence). V was pared by 1 base and J by 6 bases, with 8 bases of the junction left unmatched. CDR3 sequence: CASSQASSGGAIDTQYF. CDR3 in DNA: TGTGCCAGCAGCCAAGCTTCTAGCGGGGGGGCCATCGATACGCAGTATTTT.

This clonotype showed up many times. The chain carries TRBV7-9 and TRBJ2-7; 8 bases are a match to TRBD2. The CDR3 has 13 amino acids. The V and J ends lost 4 bases and 6 bases, in that order; junction bases with no gene match: 5. Germline V gives CDR1 SEHNR, CDR2 FQNEAQ (reference sequence). The CDR3 loop reads CASSSLLAGEQYF. The CDR3 nucleotides read TGTGCCAGCAGCTCCTTGCTAGCGGGCGAGCAGTACTTC.

This clonotype was found many times. The V and J genes are TRBV10-2 and TRBJ1-1, with a weak D call TRBD1 (5 bases). The germline gives CDR1 WSHSY, CDR2 SAAADI. The CDR3 runs to 12 residues. The V and J ends lost 6 bases and 5 bases respectively, with 10 bases between them. In DNA form, the CDR3 reads TGCGCCAGCAGCCCAGGGCGGACTGAAGCTTTCTTT. Translating gives CASSPGRTEAFF.

The table lists this clonotype with a few counts. The V gene is TRBV5-1, the J gene TRBJ2-1; 7 positions match TRBD2. Germline lookup yields CDR1 SGHRS and CDR2 YFSETQ. CDR3 length equals 17 residues. The V segment lost 2 bases and the J segment 4 bases; nucleotides outside the gene matches: 12. The CDR3 bases are TGCGCCAGCAGCTTAAATCCCTGGGGGGGGGATTACAATGAGCAGTTCTTC. This translates into CASSLNPWGGDYNEQFF.

The gene calls are TRBV7-9 and TRBJ1-1, with TRBD1 identical over 7 bases. Germline CDR1 is SEHNR and CDR2 is FQNEAQ (reference sequence). The CDR3 length is 12 residues. V lost 5 bases and J lost 11; bases outside the gene matches: 8. DNA for the CDR3: TGTGCCAGCAGCACCCGGGACAGAGAGGCTTTCTTT. Amino acid sequence: CASSTRDREAFF.

The sample holds many counts of this clonotype. This chain uses TRBV21-1 with TRBJ2-7; the table's D call of TRBD1 was not tested on the DNA. TRBV21-1 is a documented pseudogene. The CDR3 spans 18 residues. This chain's CDR3 is CASSKAQGSLPSSYEQYF. In DNA form, the CDR3 reads TGTGCCAGCAGCAAAGCCCAGGGGTCGCTGCCTTCTTCCTACGAGCAGTACTTC.